Listed here are 17 T cell receptor beta chains from one sample, sequenced in a study of T-cell reconstitution after alpha-beta-depleted transplantation in children. Preparation of the TCRbeta library was carried out with unique molecular identifiers. TCRdb fed the PCR reads into MiXCR, producing one record per CDR3 protein. In the table there are hundreds of thousands of distinct CDR3 sequences, 10% to 15% of which are singletons. The sample here was PBMCs, mostly from graft donor cells, taken 360 days after TCRalphabeta/CD19-depleted stem cell transplant. The source is a male patient younger than 18 who had a stem cell transplant for acute myeloid leukemia, so the T cells may come from the graft donor.

This clonotype turned up a few times. This CDR3 reads CAISEEDRGWQETQYF. The CDR3 region has the DNA TGTGCCATCAGTGAGGAGGACAGGGGTTGGCAAGAGACCCAGTACTTC. The chain couples TRBV10-3 to TRBJ2-5; 9 bases are a match to TRBD1. Germline V lookup: CDR1 ENHRY, CDR2 SYGVKD. The CDR3 runs to 16 residues. The V gene end was trimmed by 2 bases and the J gene end by 2 bases; junction bases not matched to a gene: 6.

The CDR3 DNA reads TGCAGTGCTAGAGATCCAACCCCCGCAGGAGAGACCCAGTACTTC. Translation gives CSARDPTPAGETQYF. This rearrangement joins TRBV20-1 to TRBJ2-5; no clear D. V gave up 0 bases and J gave up 4 bases, with 15 bases separating them. This CDR3 comprises 15 residues. Germline V gene data show CDR1 as DFQATT and CDR2 as SNEGSKA (reference sequence).

This chain uses TRBV12-3 or TRBV12-4 with TRBJ2-3; D not resolved. With 7 bases removed from V and 1 base from J, the gap between germline ends came to 9 bases. The CDR3 totals 13 residues. The CDR3: CASNALGTDTQYF. CDR3 nucleotides: TGTGCCAGCAATGCCCTAGGCACAGATACGCAGTATTTT.

This clonotype was seen at least ten times. The genes are TRBV4-3 and TRBJ2-1; 8 bases are a match to TRBD2. Losses at the gene ends were 0 bases for V and 0 bases for J; bases not matched to a gene: 7. The CDR3 sequence is 18 residues long. The germline V gene encodes CDR1 LGHNA and CDR2 YSLEER. Written as DNA, the CDR3 is TGCGCCAGCAGCCAAGATAGTGCAGGGACTAGCTCCTACAATGAGCAGTTCTTC. Residues: CASSQDSAGTSSYNEQFF.

The chain combines TRBV5-1 with TRBJ1-1, with D possibly TRBD1 on 6 matching bases. The CDR3 is 15 amino acids. The V gene lost 1 base and the J gene lost 3 bases, with 13 bases spanning the gap. The V gene's germline CDR1 is SGHRS and CDR2 YFSETQ. The CDR3 nucleotides are TGCGCCAGCAGCTTGTGGGGGGCTGGTGACACTGAAGCTTTCTTT. As protein: CASSLWGAGDTEAFF.

In this sample, this clonotype turned up many times. The rearrangement links TRBV28 to TRBJ2-2; 9 bases align to TRBD2. Germline CDR1 is MDHEN and CDR2 is SYDVKM. J gave up 5 bases and V 2 bases, and 12 bases lay outside the gene matches. This CDR3 is 18 amino acids long. The CDR3 reads CASSLTFPGTSWTGELFF. CDR3 sequence (DNA): TGTGCCAGCAGTTTAACCTTCCCGGGGACTAGCTGGACCGGGGAGCTGTTTTTT.

This clonotype was counted only a few times. This chain connects TRBV27 to TRBJ1-4; 10 bases align to TRBD1. Losses at the gene ends were 5 bases for V and 10 bases for J; bases not matched to a gene: 13. This CDR3 is built from 16 residues. CDR1 and CDR2 from the germline V gene are MNHEY and SMNVEV (reference sequence). In DNA form, the CDR3 reads TGTGCCAGCAGTCCATCCCAGGGACAGGGGATGGGAAAACTGTTTTTT. This sequence encodes CASSPSQGQGMGKLFF.

This clonotype was found many times. This chain links TRBV10-3 with TRBJ2-3, with D perhaps matching TRBD2 (6 bases). The germline V gene has CDR1 ENHRY and CDR2 SYGVKD. The CDR3 runs to 15 residues. V was trimmed by 2 bases and J by 3 bases, leaving 12 bases between them. The CDR3 is CAISEGPSETDTQYF. The CDR3 DNA reads as TGTGCCATCAGTGAGGGGCCTAGCGAAACAGATACGCAGTATTTT.

This sequence joins TRBV11-1 and TRBJ2-7, with TRBD1 matching over 11 bases. This CDR3 is 18 amino acids long. The germline CDR1 and CDR2 sequences are SGHAT and FQDESV (reference sequence). J was trimmed by 2 bases and V by 4 bases; bases with no gene match: 13. CDR3: CASSSPGTGGKFAYEQYF. The DNA of the CDR3 is TGTGCCAGCAGCTCCCCCGGGACAGGGGGAAAATTCGCCTACGAGCAGTACTTC.

This clonotype has at least ten counts. The chain joins TRBV29-1 to TRBJ2-1; 7 nucleotides match TRBD2. Germline CDR1 reads SQVTM; CDR2 reads ANQGSEA. V lost 3 bases to trimming and J lost 3 bases; unmatched junction nucleotides: 11. CDR3 length: 16 amino acids. Here the CDR3 reads CSVDLGVGDYYNEQFF. DNA for the CDR3: TGCAGCGTTGACTTGGGTGTGGGGGACTACTACAATGAGCAGTTCTTC.

This clonotype was counted a few times. The genes are TRBV18 and TRBJ2-7; 14 nucleotides agree with TRBD2. This CDR3 has 16 residues. J was trimmed by 3 bases and V by 6 bases; bases with no gene match: 7. CDR1 KGHSH and CDR2 LQKENI come from the germline V gene. The CDR3 is CASSGLAGGGGYEQYF. The DNA for the CDR3 is TGTGCCAGCTCCGGACTAGCGGGAGGCGGGGGCTACGAGCAGTACTTC.

In this sample, this clonotype turned up a few times. The CDR3 DNA sequence: TGTGCTAGTGGTTCGGACAGCATCGGCTATGGCTACACCTTC. The encoded protein is CASGSDSIGYGYTF. The chain combines TRBV12-5 with TRBJ1-2; TRBD1 might be the D (6 bases). CDR1 is LGHNT, CDR2 FRNRAP, per germline. Trimming left V 4 bases short and J 4 bases short, with 13 bases between. CDR3 length: 14 amino acids.

This clonotype was detected only a few times. This chain uses TRBV18 with TRBJ2-7, with D possibly being TRBD1 or TRBD2 (5 bases each). This CDR3 region has 13 residues. The V and J ends lost 0 bases and 3 bases respectively, with 6 bases between them. Germline V lookup: CDR1 KGHSH, CDR2 LQKENI. CDR3 sequence: CASSPPGDYEQYF. CDR3 nucleotide sequence: TGTGCCAGCTCACCACCGGGGGACTACGAGCAGTACTTC.

This clonotype occurred many times. V gene TRBV5-1 combines with J gene TRBJ2-7; D call uncertain. The CDR3 consists of 13 residues. Germline CDR1 SGHRS, CDR2 YFSETQ. Trimming pared 0 bases from V and 3 bases from J, leaving 7 bases between. The CDR3 here is CASSLAGNYEQYF. In DNA, the CDR3 is TGCGCCAGCAGCTTGGCAGGCAACTACGAGCAGTACTTC.

This chain links TRBV30 with TRBJ2-3; D uncertain. V shed 2 bases and J shed 2 bases, with 11 bases lying between them. From germline, CDR1 is GTSNPN and CDR2 SVGIG (reference sequence). This CDR3 spans 14 amino acids. The DNA for the CDR3 is TGTGCCTGGAGTCCAACGAGCACCACAGATACGCAGTATTTT. Translating gives CAWSPTSTTDTQYF.

DNA of the CDR3: TGTGCCAGTAGCGAGACAGGGGATAGCAATCAGCCCCAGCATTTT. Amino acid sequence: CASSETGDSNQPQHF. This chain uses TRBV19 with TRBJ1-5, with 8 bases lining up with TRBD1. Trimming removed 6 bases from V and 0 bases from J; junction bases left unmatched: 4. Looked up from germline, CDR1 is LNHDA and CDR2 is SQIVND (reference sequence). CDR3 length equals 15 residues.

The rearrangement uses TRBV6-1 and TRBJ1-1; 8 nucleotides align to TRBD1. V trimming: 7 bases; J trimming: 4 bases; junction bases outside the gene matches: 14. Germline V gives CDR1 MNHNS, CDR2 SASEGT. The length of the CDR3 is 16 residues. CDR3 bases: TGTGCCAGCACTAAAGGGGGCAGGGGGCTGGGCACTGAAGCTTTCTTT. Its protein product is CASTKGGRGLGTEAFF.